Each of the 25 T cell receptor beta chains below was sequenced from the same sample in a study of control samples from healthy donors and cancer patients. The data were produced by immunoSEQ multiplex PCR, yet TCRdb's version contains in-frame clones alone and is incomplete. The repertoire holds approximately 110,000 clones, around four fifths seen once, with approximately 13% in the top ten. Source material: blood. The receptors were sampled from a woman aged 50 to 60 in good health.

The chain couples TRBV19 to TRBJ1-6, with D perhaps TRBD1 (6 bases). The germline V gene has CDR1 LNHDA and CDR2 SQIVND (reference sequence). Trimming removed 3 bases at V and 5 bases at J, with 23 bases between. The length of the CDR3 is 19 residues. The CDR3 region is CASSIQRQATRSNNSPLHF. CDR3 sequence (DNA): TGTGCCAGTAGTATTCAGAGACAGGCCACCCGTTCTAATAATTCACCCCTCCACTTT.

The V and J genes are TRBV6-2 or TRBV6-3 and TRBJ2-4, with 9 bases that match TRBD1. CDR1 is MNHEY and CDR2 is SVGEGT in the germline V gene. The J segment lost 10 bases and the V segment lost 5 bases, leaving 9 bases of the junction unmatched. This CDR3 comprises 14 residues. In DNA, the CDR3 is TGTGCCAGCAGTGATCCTAGGGACAGGGTGATTCAGTACTTC. This codes for CASSDPRDRVIQYF.

The chain is built from TRBV7-3 and TRBJ1-1, with 7 bases lining up with TRBD1. The V gene's germline CDR1 is SGHTA and CDR2 FQGTGA. The CDR3 length is 14 residues. The V and J ends lost 4 bases and 1 base, in that order; junction bases with no gene match: 3. In nucleotides, the CDR3 is TGTGCCAGCAGCTCCCAGGGGGGGAACACTGAAGCTTTCTTT. Translated, it gives CASSSQGGNTEAFF.

The chain recombines TRBV6-4 with TRBJ2-1, with TRBD2 identical over 9 bases. Germline trimming cut 4 bases from V and 8 bases from J; bases unmatched to any gene: 9. The CDR3 consists of 15 residues. Per the germline V gene, CDR1 is MRHNA and CDR2 is SNTAGT. The CDR3 spells CASSALAGDLDEQFF. In DNA form, the CDR3 reads TGTGCCAGCAGTGCCTTAGCGGGAGATCTCGATGAGCAGTTCTTC.

The chain recombines TRBV28 with TRBJ2-3; TRBD2 matches 13 bases. V lost 5 bases to trimming and J lost 3 bases; unmatched junction nucleotides: 5. This CDR3 comprises 16 residues. Germline assignment: CDR1 MDHEN and CDR2 SYDVKM. CDR3 region: CASSVTSGGTTDTQYF. The CDR3 DNA reads as TGTGCCAGCAGTGTGACTAGCGGGGGGACAACAGATACGCAGTATTTT.

This chain uses TRBV10-3 with TRBJ2-7, with a weak D call TRBD1 (6 bases). The ends were cut back, 4 bases at V and 2 bases at J, with 18 bases in the middle. Germline V gives CDR1 ENHRY, CDR2 SYGVKD. The CDR3 is 16 amino acids. The CDR3 loop reads CAISGKKDRPTYEQYF. The CDR3 DNA is TGTGCCATCAGTGGGAAGAAAGACAGGCCGACCTACGAGCAGTACTTC.

The chain couples TRBV7-2 to TRBJ1-2, with TRBD1 as a possible D gene (6 bases). Looked up from germline, CDR1 is SGHTA and CDR2 is FQGNSA. This CDR3 contains 13 residues. Deletions cut 0 bases from V and 8 bases from J, with 10 bases between. CDR3 DNA sequence: TGTGCCAGCAGCTTAGCCCGGGGGCTCGGCTACACCTTC. As protein: CASSLARGLGYTF.

This chain joins TRBV28 and TRBJ2-7, with D perhaps given as TRBD1 or TRBD2 (5 bases each). Germline CDR1 and CDR2: MDHEN and SYDVKM. The CDR3 is 16 amino acids. Deletions cut 7 bases from V and 1 base from J, with 20 bases between. The chain's CDR3 is CASKRPGPPASYEQYF. The CDR3 DNA reads as TGTGCCAGCAAGAGACCGGGACCCCCCGCTTCCTACGAGCAGTACTTC.

Notes on this clone: Other DNA sequences in this specimen translate into the identical CDR3. The chain is built from TRBV28 and TRBJ2-7; D unresolved. Germline V gene sequence: CDR1 MDHEN, CDR2 SYDVKM. The length of the CDR3 is 13 residues. V was clipped by 4 bases and J by 2 bases, with 9 bases between them. The CDR3 reads CASSSGSAYEQYF. The CDR3 nucleotides read TGTGCCAGCAGTTCTGGGTCAGCCTACGAGCAGTACTTC.

This sequence joins TRBV19 and TRBJ2-7, with a weak D call TRBD2 (5 bases). CDR1 and CDR2 from the germline V gene are LNHDA and SQIVND (reference sequence). The ends were cut back, 5 bases at V and 3 bases at J, with 17 bases in the middle. CDR3 size: 15 residues. The CDR3 sequence: CASSADSNRRYEQYF. CDR3 nucleotide sequence: TGTGCCAGTAGTGCGGACTCCAACCGTCGCTACGAGCAGTACTTC.

The chain uses TRBV29-1 and TRBJ2-1; no firm D call. The CDR3 loop spans 10 amino acids. Germline loops: CDR1 SQVTM, CDR2 ANQGSEA. V dropped 6 bases and J dropped 7 bases, with 7 bases sitting between them. The CDR3 coding sequence is TGCAGCGTCGGCAGGAATGAGCAGTTCTTC. This gives the protein CSVGRNEQFF.

The genes are TRBV5-6 and TRBJ1-1; D is unclear. Germline-derived CDR1 and CDR2 are SGHDT and YYEEEE. There are 15 residues in the CDR3. V lost 4 bases and J 2 bases, leaving 15 bases between the germline ends. This CDR3 is CASSGIWTGNTEAFF. The CDR3 DNA follows: TGTGCCAGCAGCGGTATCTGGACGGGAAACACTGAAGCTTTCTTT.

This clone appeared once. This sequence joins TRBV30 and TRBJ2-2; 7 bases agree with TRBD2. V lost 0 bases and J lost 4; bases outside the gene matches: 11. This CDR3 contains 17 residues. Germline CDR1 is GTSNPN and CDR2 is SVGIG (reference sequence). The CDR3: CAWSVGVGGSGTGELFF. As DNA, the CDR3 is TGTGCCTGGAGTGTAGGGGTCGGCGGGAGTGGCACCGGGGAGCTGTTTTTT.

The chain joins TRBV7-2 to TRBJ2-5; a weak D match, TRBD1 (6 bases). The V gene's germline CDR1 is SGHTA and CDR2 FQGNSA. This CDR3 region has 15 residues. Trimming left V 5 bases short and J 7 bases short, with 20 bases between. This CDR3 reads CASSPGVQGTRTQYF. The DNA for the CDR3 is TGTGCCAGCAGCCCAGGGGTGCAGGGTACTCGGACCCAGTACTTC.

The chain has TRBV28 and TRBJ1-1; 8 bases align to TRBD1. The germline gives CDR1 MDHEN, CDR2 SYDVKM. This CDR3 comprises 15 residues. Trimming removed 1 base from V and 5 bases from J; junction bases left unmatched: 6. The CDR3 sequence: CASSLLPTGGTEAFF. CDR3 sequence (DNA): TGTGCCAGCAGTTTATTACCCACAGGGGGGACTGAAGCTTTCTTT.

The chain joins TRBV15 to TRBJ1-5; no clear D gene. CDR3 size: 14 residues. Trimming pared 6 bases from V and 3 bases from J, leaving 12 bases between. Germline CDR1 and CDR2: LNHNV and YYDKDF (reference sequence). The CDR3 nucleotides read TGTGCCACCAGATTACAGAGAAACAATCAGCCCCAGCATTTT. As protein: CATRLQRNNQPQHF.

This chain connects TRBV19 to TRBJ1-5; D is uncertain. Trimming removed 8 bases at V and 11 bases at J, with 13 bases between. This CDR3 is built from 11 residues. CDR1 and CDR2 (germline): LNHDA, SQIVND (reference sequence). The CDR3 region is CASGRLQSQHF. CDR3 coding DNA: TGTGCCAGTGGTCGGTTGCAGTCCCAGCATTTT.

The chain couples TRBV13 to TRBJ1-3; D is unresolved. V dropped 2 bases and J dropped 0 bases, with 5 bases sitting between them. In germline, CDR1 is PRHDT, CDR2 FYEKMQ (reference sequence). This CDR3 has 14 amino acids. The CDR3 DNA reads as TGTGCCAGCAGCTTAAGGACCTCTGGAAACACCATATATTTT. Protein product: CASSLRTSGNTIYF.

The V call is TRBV3-1 (or the pseudogene TRBV3-2), the J call TRBJ2-7; D may correspond to TRBD1 or TRBD2 (5 bases each). This CDR3 is 13 amino acids long. Trimming removed 1 base from V and 2 bases from J, with 6 bases in between. CDR1 LGHDT and CDR2 YNNKEL come from the germline V gene (reference sequence). CDR3 in amino acids: CASSQGGTYEQYF. As DNA, the CDR3 is TGTGCCAGCAGCCAAGGGGGGACCTACGAGCAGTACTTC.

This rearrangement joins TRBV7-8 to TRBJ2-2; D unresolved. The germline V and J ends were trimmed by 5 bases and 8 bases, with 12 bases remaining between them. Germline CDR1 and CDR2: SGHVS and FQNEAQ. The CDR3 has 13 amino acids. This CDR3 reads CASSLRESGELFF. CDR3 nucleotide sequence: TGTGCCAGCAGCCTCCGCGAATCGGGGGAGCTGTTTTTT.

V usage is TRBV4-2 and J usage is TRBJ2-7, with TRBD1 matching over 8 bases. The CDR3 is 16 residues long. Per the germline V gene, CDR1 is LGHNA and CDR2 is YNFKEQ. V shed 2 bases and J 4 bases; nucleotides not matched to a gene: 10. In DNA, the CDR3 is TGTGCCAGCAGCCAAACACAGGGGGTAAAGGCGTACGAGCAGTACTTC. Translated, it gives CASSQTQGVKAYEQYF.

The chain joins TRBV5-1 to TRBJ2-1; D possibly corresponds to TRBD2 (6 bases). Germline V gene sequence: CDR1 SGHRS, CDR2 YFSETQ. This CDR3 is built from 18 residues. V was clipped by 0 bases and J by 0 bases, with 16 bases between them. This CDR3 is CASSLALAGPSSYNEQFF. The CDR3, as DNA: TGCGCCAGCAGCTTGGCGTTGGCGGGACCCAGCTCCTACAATGAGCAGTTCTTC.

The chain couples TRBV10-3 to TRBJ2-1; D possibly corresponds to TRBD2 (6 bases). Trimming stripped 6 bases from V and 2 bases from J, with 14 bases between. This CDR3 is 15 amino acids long. Germline V gene data show CDR1 as ENHRY and CDR2 as SYGVKD. CDR3 coding DNA: TGTGCCATCAGCCCTTGGCGGGGAACCTACAATGAGCAGTTCTTC. It is translated as CAISPWRGTYNEQFF.

The chain carries TRBV6-6 and TRBJ1-4; TRBD1 matches 7 bases. J gave up 5 bases and V 7 bases, and 10 bases lay outside the gene matches. CDR1 is MNHNY and CDR2 is SVGAGI in the germline V gene (reference sequence). The CDR3 loop spans 15 amino acids. CDR3 sequence (DNA): TGTGCCAGCACCTTTGACAGGGCCAGAAATGAAAAACTGTTTTTT. Translation gives CASTFDRARNEKLFF.

The chain recombines TRBV7-9 with TRBJ1-1; TRBD1 matches at 8 bases. The CDR3 sequence is 13 residues long. V trimming: 5 bases; J trimming: 5 bases; junction bases outside the gene matches: 4. Germline V gives CDR1 SEHNR, CDR2 FQNEAQ (reference sequence). This CDR3 reads CASSPDRETEAFF. The CDR3 nucleotides read TGTGCCAGCAGCCCGGACAGGGAAACTGAAGCTTTCTTT.